Sequencing of this T cell receptor beta chain was carried out in a study of shared clonotypes between healthy human individuals. General study findings and limits: Clonotypes shared by all four sorted-subset donors had higher generation probabilities than non-shared clonotypes. It was expected that sequencing depth would affect clonotype sharing among donors.

In the original analysis: ImmunoSEQ junction-only sequences lacked quality scores, so their filtering differed. Some clones are missing from TCRdb's copy, which holds only in-frame ones; the method was immunoSEQ multiplex PCR. The V and J calls and the clone size are those of that table, but D and trimming were determined from the DNA. The data show more than 2,000,000 clones, over 85% seen once. A remark on this clone: Its antigen is unknown.

The specimen was naive CD4+ T cells sorted from blood. Described subset: CD45RA+ positively selected. This receptor was identified in a man aged 18 to 29 in good health.

The CDR3 coding sequence is TGCGCCAGCAGTGAGCCTGGACAGTCGTTGGAAGCTTTCTTT. Translation gives CASSEPGQSLEAFF. This chain links TRBV10-2 with TRBJ1-1, with D possibly matching TRBD1 (6 bases). The CDR3 runs to 14 residues. V lost 2 bases, J lost 8 bases, and 15 bases lay in between. In germline, CDR1 is WSHSY, CDR2 SAAADI.